Sequencing of this T cell receptor beta chain was carried out in a study of blood T cell repertoires in COVID-19. Study overall: Researchers got acute and convalescent COVID-19 samples from the United States, Italy and Spain.

With 4 bases clipped from V and 1 base from J, the junction kept 3 bases outside the gene matches. The CDR3 has 14 residues. CDR1 and CDR2 (germline): LGHDT, YNNKEL (reference sequence). TCRdb's copy holds only in-frame clones and misses some; the assay was immunoSEQ multiplex PCR. The profile covers more than 60,000 clones, with 70% to 90% appearing a single time and approximately 7% taken by the ten largest. What was sequenced was peripheral blood. V gene TRBV3-1 (or the pseudogene TRBV3-2) combines with J gene TRBJ2-5; 7 positions agree with TRBD1. The sequence was collected from a man aged 55 to 70 with acute or convalescent COVID-19. The CDR3 loop reads CASSPRTGQETQYF. The CDR3 coding sequence is TGTGCCAGCAGCCCTAGGACAGGCCAAGAGACCCAGTACTTC.